One and the same sample provided the 14 T cell receptor beta chains below, sequenced in a study of blood T cell repertoires in COVID-19. The table came from immunoSEQ multiplex PCR; TCRdb's copy has only in-frame clones and leaves some out. The sample contains approximately 150,000 clones, roughly 90% of which appear only once. Sequencing was performed on peripheral blood. The receptors were gathered from a man aged 55-75 years with active or convalescent COVID-19.

The chain employs TRBV10-2 and TRBJ2-1; D might be TRBD2 (5 bases). The CDR3 has 15 residues. The V gene lost 3 bases and the J gene lost 6 bases, with 15 bases spanning the gap. CDR1 is WSHSY, CDR2 SAAADI, per germline. The CDR3 here is CASSERAGGGNEQFF. The CDR3 DNA is TGCGCCAGCAGTGAACGCGCCGGAGGCGGCAATGAGCAGTTCTTC.

V and J are TRBV7-9 and TRBJ1-1; 11 bases fit TRBD1. J lost 4 bases, V lost 5 bases, and 12 bases had no gene match. The length of the CDR3 is 17 residues. The germline V gene has CDR1 SEHNR and CDR2 FQNEAQ (reference sequence). CDR3 DNA sequence: TGTGCCAGCAGCCCCAGGACAGGGGGCCCACCCATCACTGAAGCTTTCTTT. Residues: CASSPRTGGPPITEAFF.

This chain uses TRBV9 with TRBJ2-3; perhaps TRBD2 as D (7 bases). V lost 0 bases and J 2 bases, leaving 16 bases between the germline ends. The CDR3 is 17 residues long. In germline, CDR1 is SGDLS, CDR2 YYNGEE. The CDR3 DNA reads as TGTGCCAGCAGCGTAGGTGTGGCGGGGGCCCACACAGATACGCAGTATTTT. The encoded protein is CASSVGVAGAHTDTQYF. Drawing the rest from reference TRBV9 and TRBJ2-3, the complete variable domain is DSGVTQTPKHLITATGQRVTLRCSPRSGDLSVYWYQQSLDQGLQFLIQYYNGEERAKGNILERFSAQQFPDLHSELNLSSLELGDSALYFCASSVGVAGAHTDTQYFGPGTRLTVL.

This clone was counted a single time. The gene calls are TRBV19 and TRBJ2-4; D possibly corresponds to TRBD2 (5 bases). Germline V gene sequence: CDR1 LNHDA, CDR2 SQIVND (reference sequence). The CDR3 is 17 amino acids. V gave up 5 bases and J gave up 0 bases, with 17 bases separating them. CDR3 amino acids: CASSPRVGDLAKNIQYF. CDR3 nucleotide sequence: TGTGCCAGTAGTCCTAGGGTCGGGGATCTAGCCAAAAACATTCAGTACTTC.

V usage is TRBV13 and J usage is TRBJ2-1, with TRBD2 matching 11 bases. Losses at the gene ends were 7 bases for V and 9 bases for J; bases not matched to a gene: 8. The V gene's germline CDR1 is PRHDT and CDR2 FYEKMQ (reference sequence). This CDR3 spans 14 amino acids. The CDR3 coding sequence is TGTGCCAGCACCCGACTAGCGGGACAGAGTGAGCAGTTCTTC. This encodes CASTRLAGQSEQFF.

The chain links TRBV6-5 to TRBJ1-5; D call uncertain. Germline values: CDR1 MNHEY, CDR2 SVGAGI. The CDR3 extends over 13 amino acids. Trimming removed 8 bases at V and 6 bases at J, with 14 bases between. In DNA, the CDR3 is TGTGCCAGCTTGTGGGTTCCGGGTCAGCCCCAGCATTTT. This encodes CASLWVPGQPQHF.

This rearrangement joins TRBV19 to TRBJ2-5, with a possible D match to TRBD2 (5 bases). Germline CDR1 reads LNHDA; CDR2 reads SQIVND (reference sequence). V was shortened by 3 bases and J by 0 bases, with 14 bases between the two germline ends. This CDR3 has 16 amino acids. CDR3 sequence: CASSILRGNHQETQYF. The CDR3 DNA sequence: TGTGCCAGTAGTATTCTACGGGGAAATCACCAAGAGACCCAGTACTTC.

The chain recombines TRBV10-3 with TRBJ2-1, with 10 bases fitting TRBD1. The length of the CDR3 is 17 residues. V shed 1 base, J shed 2 bases, and the junction held 5 bases outside the gene matches. CDR1 and CDR2 (germline): ENHRY, SYGVKD. The CDR3 nucleotides read TGTGCCATCAGTGAGTTCGACGGACAGGGGGCCTACAATGAGCAGTTCTTC. This translates into CAISEFDGQGAYNEQFF.

The chain uses TRBV5-6 and TRBJ1-2, with D possibly matching TRBD1 (5 bases). The V and J ends lost 4 bases and 2 bases respectively, with 15 bases between them. The V gene's germline CDR1 is SGHDT and CDR2 YYEEEE. The CDR3 extends over 15 amino acids. CDR3 in amino acids: CASSPVDSRNYGYTF. In nucleotides, the CDR3 is TGTGCCAGCAGCCCGGTTGACAGTAGAAACTATGGCTACACCTTC.

This clone was recorded once. V gene TRBV4-1 combines with J gene TRBJ1-2, with D hard to call. CDR3 size: 13 residues. The V end lost 0 bases, the J end lost 6 bases, and 8 bases lay between the germline ends. Germline CDR1 and CDR2: MGHRA and YSYEKL. CDR3 nucleotides: TGCGCCAGCAGCCAAGAGTCCAGTCATGGCTACACCTTC. Its protein product is CASSQESSHGYTF.

This chain uses TRBV6-1 with TRBJ1-6; D is possibly TRBD1 (6 bases). Germline CDR1 and CDR2: MNHNS and SASEGT. The CDR3 sequence is 16 residues long. The germline V and J ends were trimmed by 1 base and 6 bases, with 13 bases remaining between them. The CDR3 DNA sequence: TGTGCCAGCAGTGAAGTGGGGGGGGGCATTAATTCACCCCTCCACTTT. The encoded protein is CASSEVGGGINSPLHF.

As concerns this clone: An end of the junction does not agree with germline; a read error may underlie this. V and J are TRBV19 and TRBJ2-1, with 8 bases matching TRBD2. The CDR3 sequence is 18 residues long. Germline values: CDR1 LNHDA, CDR2 SQIVND (reference sequence). The CDR3 nucleotides are TGTGCTAGTAGTATCGGTCTCAGCGGGGGTAGTCCAATGAATGAGCAGTTCTTC. This gives the protein CASSIGLSGGSPMNEQFF.

The chain recombines TRBV18 with TRBJ1-4; 7 bases agree with TRBD1. Unmatched junction bases numbered 9, after V lost 5 bases and J lost 3 bases. The CDR3 contains 16 residues. CDR1 is KGHSH, CDR2 LQKENI, per germline. The CDR3 loop is CASSSTGVSPNEKLFF. CDR3 sequence (DNA): TGTGCCAGCTCATCTACAGGGGTTTCTCCTAATGAAAAACTGTTTTTT. Full variable domain (outside the CDR3, taken from reference TRBV18 and TRBJ1-4): NAGVMQNPRHLVRRRGQEARLRCSPMKGHSHVYWYRQLPEEGLKFMVYLQKENIIDESGMPKERFSAEFPKEGPSILRIQQVVRGDSAAYFCASSSTGVSPNEKLFFGSGTQLSVL.

The table lists this clone with a count of one. The V gene is TRBV6-5, the J gene TRBJ1-2; 8 nucleotides agree with TRBD1. CDR1 and CDR2 (germline): MNHEY, SVGAGI. V lost 0 bases, J lost 4 bases, and 7 bases stayed unmatched. The CDR3 loop spans 16 amino acids. The CDR3 DNA reads as TGTGCCAGCAGTTACTCGACAGGGGTTGAAGGCTATGGCTACACCTTC. Translating gives CASSYSTGVEGYGYTF.